This T cell receptor (beta chain) was recovered during a study of cytomegalovirus exposure and HLA in healthy donors. Primers: 60 Vbeta forward and 13 Jbeta reverse. TCRdb's table, derived via immunoSEQ multiplex PCR, lists solely in-frame clones and lacks some. The sample yields 150,000 to 250,000 clones, 65% to 90% seen once. The CDR3 spans 15 residues. The V end lost 8 bases, the J end lost 1 base, and 18 bases lay between the germline ends. Germline lookup yields CDR1 SQVTM and CDR2 ANQGSEA. This receptor was taken from a woman in her 50s in good health and CMV-seronegative. The V and J genes are TRBV29-1 and TRBJ2-1, with D tentatively TRBD1 (7 bases). The source material was PBMCs. The CDR3 bases are TGCAGCTTAGCTTCACAGGGGAGGTCCTACAATGAGCAGTTCTTC. This gives the protein CSLASQGRSYNEQFF.